This TCR beta chain was recovered during a study of blood T cell repertoires in COVID-19. Clones were sequenced by immunoSEQ multiplex PCR, and TCRdb holds only the in-frame ones, with some missing. The repertoire holds 150,000 to 200,000 clones, with around nine tenths as singletons. Germline V gene lookup returns CDR1 MNHEY and CDR2 SVGAGI. The CDR3 runs 14 residues. V dropped 5 bases and J dropped 7; count of bases not matched to a gene: 5. J is TRBJ1-4 and V is TRBV6-5; TRBD1 agrees at 9 bases. The sequencing sample was made of peripheral blood. The sequence came from a man younger than 30 with active or convalescent COVID-19. The DNA of the CDR3 is TGTGCCAGCAGTCGGGGACAGGGCCCTGAAAAACTGTTTTTT. It codes for CASSRGQGPEKLFF.